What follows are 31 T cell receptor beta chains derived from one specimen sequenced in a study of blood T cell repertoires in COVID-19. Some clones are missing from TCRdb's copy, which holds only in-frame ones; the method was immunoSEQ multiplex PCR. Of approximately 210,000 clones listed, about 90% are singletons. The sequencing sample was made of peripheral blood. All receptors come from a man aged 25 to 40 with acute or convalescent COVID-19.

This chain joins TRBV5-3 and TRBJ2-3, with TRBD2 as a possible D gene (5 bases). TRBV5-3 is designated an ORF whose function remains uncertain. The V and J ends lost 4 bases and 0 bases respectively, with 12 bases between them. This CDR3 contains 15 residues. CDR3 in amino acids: CARSKRKSSTDTQYF. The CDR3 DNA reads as TGTGCCAGAAGCAAGCGGAAATCTAGCACAGATACGCAGTATTTT.

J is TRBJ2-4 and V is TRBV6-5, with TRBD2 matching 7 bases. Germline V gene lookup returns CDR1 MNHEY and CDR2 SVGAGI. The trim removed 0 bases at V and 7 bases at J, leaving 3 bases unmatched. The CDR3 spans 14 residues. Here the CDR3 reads CASSYSTGRNIQYF. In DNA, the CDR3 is TGTGCCAGCAGTTACTCGACCGGGAGGAACATTCAGTACTTC.

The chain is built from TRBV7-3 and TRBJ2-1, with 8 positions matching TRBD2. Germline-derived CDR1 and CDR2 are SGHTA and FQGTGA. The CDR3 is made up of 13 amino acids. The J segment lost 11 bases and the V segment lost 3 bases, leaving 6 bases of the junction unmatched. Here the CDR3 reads CASSFGASGQQFF. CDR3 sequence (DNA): TGTGCCAGCAGCTTCGGGGCTAGCGGGCAGCAGTTCTTC. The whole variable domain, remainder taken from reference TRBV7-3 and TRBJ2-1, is GAGVSQTPSNKVTEKGKYVELRCDPISGHTALYWYRQSLGQGPEFLIYFQGTGAADDSGLPNDRFFAVRPEGSVSTLKIQRTERGDSAVYLCASSFGASGQQFFGPGTRLTVL.

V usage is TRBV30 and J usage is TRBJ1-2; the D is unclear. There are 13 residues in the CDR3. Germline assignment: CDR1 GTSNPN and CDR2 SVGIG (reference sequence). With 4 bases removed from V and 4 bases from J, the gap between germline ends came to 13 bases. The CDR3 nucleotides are TGTGCCTGGACGGCTGGGAGCCCCTATGGCTACACCTTC. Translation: CAWTAGSPYGYTF. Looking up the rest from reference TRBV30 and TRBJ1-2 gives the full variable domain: SQTIHQWPATLVQPVGSPLSLECTVEGTSNPNLYWYRQAAGRGLQLLFYSVGIGQISSEVPQNLSASRPQDRQFILSSKKLLLSDSGFYLCAWTAGSPYGYTFGSGTRLTVV.

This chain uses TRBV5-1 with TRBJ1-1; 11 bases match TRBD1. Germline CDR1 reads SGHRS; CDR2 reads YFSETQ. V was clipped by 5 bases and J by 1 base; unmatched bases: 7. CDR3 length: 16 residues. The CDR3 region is CASSPGTGGTNTEAFF. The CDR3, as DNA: TGCGCCAGCAGTCCCGGGACAGGGGGTACGAACACTGAAGCTTTCTTT. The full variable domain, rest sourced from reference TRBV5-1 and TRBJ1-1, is KAGVTQTPRYLIKTRGQQVTLSCSPISGHRSVSWYQQTPGQGLQFLFEYFSETQRNKGNFPGRFSGRQFSNSRSEMNVSTLELGDSALYLCASSPGTGGTNTEAFFGQGTRLTVV.

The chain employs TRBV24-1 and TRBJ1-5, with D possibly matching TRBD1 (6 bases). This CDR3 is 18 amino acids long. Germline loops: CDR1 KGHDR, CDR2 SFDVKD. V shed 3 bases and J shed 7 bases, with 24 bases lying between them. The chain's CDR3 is CATSDPGTPGGLWQPQHF. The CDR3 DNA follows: TGTGCCACCAGTGATCCCGGGACACCCGGCGGCTTGTGGCAGCCCCAGCATTTT.

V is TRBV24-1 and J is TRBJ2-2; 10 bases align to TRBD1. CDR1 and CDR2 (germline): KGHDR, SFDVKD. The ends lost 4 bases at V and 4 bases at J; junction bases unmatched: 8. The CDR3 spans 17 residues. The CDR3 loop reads CATSDGVGTGVTGELFF. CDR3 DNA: TGTGCCACCAGTGACGGGGTTGGGACAGGGGTCACCGGGGAGCTGTTTTTT.

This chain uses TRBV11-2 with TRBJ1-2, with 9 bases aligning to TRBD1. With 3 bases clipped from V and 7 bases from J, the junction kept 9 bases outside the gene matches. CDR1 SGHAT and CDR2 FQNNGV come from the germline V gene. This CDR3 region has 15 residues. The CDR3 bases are TGTGCCAGCAGCTTTAAAGGGACAGGGACATTTGGCTACACCTTC. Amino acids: CASSFKGTGTFGYTF.

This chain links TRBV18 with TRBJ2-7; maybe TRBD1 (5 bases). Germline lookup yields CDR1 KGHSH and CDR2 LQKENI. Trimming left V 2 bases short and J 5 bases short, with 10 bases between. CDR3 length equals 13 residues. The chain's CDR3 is CASSPSQGNEQYF. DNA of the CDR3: TGTGCCAGCTCACCAAGCCAGGGAAACGAGCAGTACTTC.

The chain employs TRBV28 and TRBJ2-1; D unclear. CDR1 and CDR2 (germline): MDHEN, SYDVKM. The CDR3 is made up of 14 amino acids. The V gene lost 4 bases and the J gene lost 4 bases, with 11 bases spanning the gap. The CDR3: CASSSLSLYNEQFF. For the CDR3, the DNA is TGTGCCAGCAGTTCCCTTTCCCTTTACAATGAGCAGTTCTTC.

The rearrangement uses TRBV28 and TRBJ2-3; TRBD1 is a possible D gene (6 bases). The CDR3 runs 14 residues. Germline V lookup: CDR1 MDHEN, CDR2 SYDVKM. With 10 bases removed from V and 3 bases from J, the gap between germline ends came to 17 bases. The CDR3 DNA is TGTGCCATCACGACAGGCCCTACTACAGATACGCAGTATTTT. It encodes CAITTGPTTDTQYF. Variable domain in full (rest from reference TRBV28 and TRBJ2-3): DVKVTQSSRYLVKRTGEKVFLECVQDMDHENMFWYRQDPGLGLRLIYFSYDVKMKEKGDIPEGYSVSREKKERFSLILESASTNQTSMYLCAITTGPTTDTQYFGPGTRLTVL.

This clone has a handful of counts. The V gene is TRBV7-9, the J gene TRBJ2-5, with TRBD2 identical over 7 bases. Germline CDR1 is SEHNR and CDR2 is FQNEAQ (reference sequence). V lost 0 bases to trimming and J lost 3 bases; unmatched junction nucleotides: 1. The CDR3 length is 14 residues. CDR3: CASSLAGGEETQYF. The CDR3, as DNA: TGTGCCAGCAGCTTAGCGGGGGGGGAAGAGACCCAGTACTTC.

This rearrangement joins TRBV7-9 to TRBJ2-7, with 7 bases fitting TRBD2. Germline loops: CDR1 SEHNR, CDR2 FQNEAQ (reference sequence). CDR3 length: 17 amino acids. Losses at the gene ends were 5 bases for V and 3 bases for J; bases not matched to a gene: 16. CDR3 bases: TGTGCCAGCAGCCAACACAGTAGCGGGTCAAGCCGCTACGAGCAGTACTTC. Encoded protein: CASSQHSSGSSRYEQYF.

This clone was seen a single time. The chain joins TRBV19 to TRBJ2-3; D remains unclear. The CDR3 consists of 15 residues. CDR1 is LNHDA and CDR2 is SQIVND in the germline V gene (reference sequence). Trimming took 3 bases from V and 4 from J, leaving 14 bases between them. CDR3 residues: CASSILHSSSDTQYF. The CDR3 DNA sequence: TGTGCCAGTAGTATTCTTCATAGTAGCTCAGATACGCAGTATTTT.

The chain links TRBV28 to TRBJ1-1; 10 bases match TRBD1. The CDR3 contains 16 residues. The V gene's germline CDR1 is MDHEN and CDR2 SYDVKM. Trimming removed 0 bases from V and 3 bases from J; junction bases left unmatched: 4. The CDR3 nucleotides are TGTGCCAGCAGTTTATGGGGGACAGGGGCTTACACTGAAGCTTTCTTT. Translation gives CASSLWGTGAYTEAFF.

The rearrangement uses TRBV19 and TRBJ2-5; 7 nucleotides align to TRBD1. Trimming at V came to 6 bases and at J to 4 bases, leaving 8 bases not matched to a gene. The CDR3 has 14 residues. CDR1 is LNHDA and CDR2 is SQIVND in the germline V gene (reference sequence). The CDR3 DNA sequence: TGTGCCAGTAGCCCTGACAGGGTCGTAGAGACCCAGTACTTC. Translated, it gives CASSPDRVVETQYF.

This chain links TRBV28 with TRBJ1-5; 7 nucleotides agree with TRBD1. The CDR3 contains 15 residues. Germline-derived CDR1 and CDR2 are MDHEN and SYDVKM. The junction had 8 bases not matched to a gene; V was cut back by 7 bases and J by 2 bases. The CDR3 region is CASTDGQVGNQPQHF. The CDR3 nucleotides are TGTGCCAGCACCGATGGACAGGTAGGCAATCAGCCCCAGCATTTT. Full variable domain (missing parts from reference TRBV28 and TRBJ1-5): DVKVTQSSRYLVKRTGEKVFLECVQDMDHENMFWYRQDPGLGLRLIYFSYDVKMKEKGDIPEGYSVSREKKERFSLILESASTNQTSMYLCASTDGQVGNQPQHFGDGTRLSIL.

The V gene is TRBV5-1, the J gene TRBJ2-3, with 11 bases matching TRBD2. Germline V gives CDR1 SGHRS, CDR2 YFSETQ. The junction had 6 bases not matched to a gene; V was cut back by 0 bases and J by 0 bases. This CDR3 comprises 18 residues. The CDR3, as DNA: TGCGCCAGCAGCTTGGCGTCTAGGACTAGCGGGAGCACAGATACGCAGTATTTT. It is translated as CASSLASRTSGSTDTQYF.

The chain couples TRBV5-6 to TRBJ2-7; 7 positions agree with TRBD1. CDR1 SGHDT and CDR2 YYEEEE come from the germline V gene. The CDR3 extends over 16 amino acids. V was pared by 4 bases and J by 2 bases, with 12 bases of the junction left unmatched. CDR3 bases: TGTGCCAGCAGCCCTCGATCGACAGGGAGACCCTACGAGCAGTACTTC. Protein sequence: CASSPRSTGRPYEQYF.

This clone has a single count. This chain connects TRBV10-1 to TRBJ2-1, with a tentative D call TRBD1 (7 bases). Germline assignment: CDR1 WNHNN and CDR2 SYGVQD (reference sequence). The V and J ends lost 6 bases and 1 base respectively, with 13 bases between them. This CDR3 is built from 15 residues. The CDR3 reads CASSATGRSYNEQFF. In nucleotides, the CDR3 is TGCGCCAGCAGCGCGACAGGGAGGTCCTACAATGAGCAGTTCTTC.

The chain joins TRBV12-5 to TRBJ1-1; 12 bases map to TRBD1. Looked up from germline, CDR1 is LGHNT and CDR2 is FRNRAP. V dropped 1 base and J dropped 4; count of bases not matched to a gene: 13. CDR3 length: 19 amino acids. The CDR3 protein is CASGLDYRDRGRGGTEAFF. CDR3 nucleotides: TGTGCTAGTGGTTTGGATTACCGGGACAGGGGGCGCGGGGGCACTGAAGCTTTCTTT.

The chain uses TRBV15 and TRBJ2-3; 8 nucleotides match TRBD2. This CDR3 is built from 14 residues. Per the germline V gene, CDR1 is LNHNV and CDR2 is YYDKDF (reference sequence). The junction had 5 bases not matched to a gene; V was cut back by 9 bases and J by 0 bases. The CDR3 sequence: CATRRGVSTDTQYF. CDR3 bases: TGTGCCACGCGGCGGGGGGTTAGCACAGATACGCAGTATTTT.

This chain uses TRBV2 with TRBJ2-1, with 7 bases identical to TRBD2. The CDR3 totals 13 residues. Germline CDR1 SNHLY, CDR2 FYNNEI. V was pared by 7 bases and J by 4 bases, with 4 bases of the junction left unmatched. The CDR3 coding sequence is TGTGCCAGCACGATAGCGGGTTACAATGAGCAGTTCTTC. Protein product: CASTIAGYNEQFF.

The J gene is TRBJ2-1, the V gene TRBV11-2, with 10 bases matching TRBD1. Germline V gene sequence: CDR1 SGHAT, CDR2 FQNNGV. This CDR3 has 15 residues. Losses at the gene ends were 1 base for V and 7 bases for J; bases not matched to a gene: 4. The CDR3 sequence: CASSLVRTGGNEQFF. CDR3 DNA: TGTGCCAGCAGCTTAGTTAGGACAGGGGGTAATGAGCAGTTCTTC.

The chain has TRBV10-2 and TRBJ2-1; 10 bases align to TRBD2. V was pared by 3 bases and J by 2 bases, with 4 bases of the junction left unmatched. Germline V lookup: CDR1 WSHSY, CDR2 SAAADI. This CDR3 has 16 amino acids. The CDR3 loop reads CASSERTSGAYNEQFF. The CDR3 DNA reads TGCGCCAGCAGTGAAAGGACTAGCGGAGCCTACAATGAGCAGTTCTTC.

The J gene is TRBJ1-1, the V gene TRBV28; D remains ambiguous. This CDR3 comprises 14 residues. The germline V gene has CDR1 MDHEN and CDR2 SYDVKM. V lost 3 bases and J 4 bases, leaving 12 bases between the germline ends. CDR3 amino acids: CASSLGPTGTEAFF. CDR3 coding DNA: TGTGCCAGCAGTTTGGGTCCGACGGGCACTGAAGCTTTCTTT.

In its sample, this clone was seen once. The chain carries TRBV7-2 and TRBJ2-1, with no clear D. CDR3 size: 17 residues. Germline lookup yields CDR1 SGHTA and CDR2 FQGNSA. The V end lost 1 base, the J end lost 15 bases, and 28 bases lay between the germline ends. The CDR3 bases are TGTGCCAGCAGCTTAGTTGCGGTCTACCCCCCCTCCTCTCTACCGTTCTTC. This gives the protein CASSLVAVYPPSSLPFF.

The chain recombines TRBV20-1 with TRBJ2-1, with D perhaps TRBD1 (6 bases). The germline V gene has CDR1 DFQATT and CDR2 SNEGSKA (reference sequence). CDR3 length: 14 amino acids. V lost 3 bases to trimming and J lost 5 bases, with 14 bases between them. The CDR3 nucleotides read TGCAGTGCTAGTGATGGGACATACCACAATGAGCAGTTCTTC. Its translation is CSASDGTYHNEQFF.

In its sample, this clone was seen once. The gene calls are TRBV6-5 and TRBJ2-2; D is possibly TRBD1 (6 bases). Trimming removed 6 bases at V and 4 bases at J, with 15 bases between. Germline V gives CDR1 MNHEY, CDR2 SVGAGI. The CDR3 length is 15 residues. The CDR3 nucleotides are TGTGCCAGCAGAATAAGGACAGCTTTCACCGGGGAGCTGTTTTTT. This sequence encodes CASRIRTAFTGELFF.

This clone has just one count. The chain's CDR3 is CASRRLALNTEAFF. DNA of the CDR3: TGTGCCAGCAGGAGGTTAGCTTTGAACACTGAAGCTTTCTTT. The genes are TRBV6-4 and TRBJ1-1; D is undetermined. Germline CDR1 MRHNA, CDR2 SNTAGT. V gave up 6 bases and J gave up 0 bases, with 11 bases separating them. CDR3 length: 14 amino acids.

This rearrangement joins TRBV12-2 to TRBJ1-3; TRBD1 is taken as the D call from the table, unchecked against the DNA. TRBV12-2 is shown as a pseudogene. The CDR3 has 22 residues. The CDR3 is CASRLSIGSGRGRPSSGNTIYF. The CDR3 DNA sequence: TGTGCAAGTCGCTTAAGTATAGGTTCGGGCAGGGGACGCCCTAGCTCTGGAAACACCATATATTTT.